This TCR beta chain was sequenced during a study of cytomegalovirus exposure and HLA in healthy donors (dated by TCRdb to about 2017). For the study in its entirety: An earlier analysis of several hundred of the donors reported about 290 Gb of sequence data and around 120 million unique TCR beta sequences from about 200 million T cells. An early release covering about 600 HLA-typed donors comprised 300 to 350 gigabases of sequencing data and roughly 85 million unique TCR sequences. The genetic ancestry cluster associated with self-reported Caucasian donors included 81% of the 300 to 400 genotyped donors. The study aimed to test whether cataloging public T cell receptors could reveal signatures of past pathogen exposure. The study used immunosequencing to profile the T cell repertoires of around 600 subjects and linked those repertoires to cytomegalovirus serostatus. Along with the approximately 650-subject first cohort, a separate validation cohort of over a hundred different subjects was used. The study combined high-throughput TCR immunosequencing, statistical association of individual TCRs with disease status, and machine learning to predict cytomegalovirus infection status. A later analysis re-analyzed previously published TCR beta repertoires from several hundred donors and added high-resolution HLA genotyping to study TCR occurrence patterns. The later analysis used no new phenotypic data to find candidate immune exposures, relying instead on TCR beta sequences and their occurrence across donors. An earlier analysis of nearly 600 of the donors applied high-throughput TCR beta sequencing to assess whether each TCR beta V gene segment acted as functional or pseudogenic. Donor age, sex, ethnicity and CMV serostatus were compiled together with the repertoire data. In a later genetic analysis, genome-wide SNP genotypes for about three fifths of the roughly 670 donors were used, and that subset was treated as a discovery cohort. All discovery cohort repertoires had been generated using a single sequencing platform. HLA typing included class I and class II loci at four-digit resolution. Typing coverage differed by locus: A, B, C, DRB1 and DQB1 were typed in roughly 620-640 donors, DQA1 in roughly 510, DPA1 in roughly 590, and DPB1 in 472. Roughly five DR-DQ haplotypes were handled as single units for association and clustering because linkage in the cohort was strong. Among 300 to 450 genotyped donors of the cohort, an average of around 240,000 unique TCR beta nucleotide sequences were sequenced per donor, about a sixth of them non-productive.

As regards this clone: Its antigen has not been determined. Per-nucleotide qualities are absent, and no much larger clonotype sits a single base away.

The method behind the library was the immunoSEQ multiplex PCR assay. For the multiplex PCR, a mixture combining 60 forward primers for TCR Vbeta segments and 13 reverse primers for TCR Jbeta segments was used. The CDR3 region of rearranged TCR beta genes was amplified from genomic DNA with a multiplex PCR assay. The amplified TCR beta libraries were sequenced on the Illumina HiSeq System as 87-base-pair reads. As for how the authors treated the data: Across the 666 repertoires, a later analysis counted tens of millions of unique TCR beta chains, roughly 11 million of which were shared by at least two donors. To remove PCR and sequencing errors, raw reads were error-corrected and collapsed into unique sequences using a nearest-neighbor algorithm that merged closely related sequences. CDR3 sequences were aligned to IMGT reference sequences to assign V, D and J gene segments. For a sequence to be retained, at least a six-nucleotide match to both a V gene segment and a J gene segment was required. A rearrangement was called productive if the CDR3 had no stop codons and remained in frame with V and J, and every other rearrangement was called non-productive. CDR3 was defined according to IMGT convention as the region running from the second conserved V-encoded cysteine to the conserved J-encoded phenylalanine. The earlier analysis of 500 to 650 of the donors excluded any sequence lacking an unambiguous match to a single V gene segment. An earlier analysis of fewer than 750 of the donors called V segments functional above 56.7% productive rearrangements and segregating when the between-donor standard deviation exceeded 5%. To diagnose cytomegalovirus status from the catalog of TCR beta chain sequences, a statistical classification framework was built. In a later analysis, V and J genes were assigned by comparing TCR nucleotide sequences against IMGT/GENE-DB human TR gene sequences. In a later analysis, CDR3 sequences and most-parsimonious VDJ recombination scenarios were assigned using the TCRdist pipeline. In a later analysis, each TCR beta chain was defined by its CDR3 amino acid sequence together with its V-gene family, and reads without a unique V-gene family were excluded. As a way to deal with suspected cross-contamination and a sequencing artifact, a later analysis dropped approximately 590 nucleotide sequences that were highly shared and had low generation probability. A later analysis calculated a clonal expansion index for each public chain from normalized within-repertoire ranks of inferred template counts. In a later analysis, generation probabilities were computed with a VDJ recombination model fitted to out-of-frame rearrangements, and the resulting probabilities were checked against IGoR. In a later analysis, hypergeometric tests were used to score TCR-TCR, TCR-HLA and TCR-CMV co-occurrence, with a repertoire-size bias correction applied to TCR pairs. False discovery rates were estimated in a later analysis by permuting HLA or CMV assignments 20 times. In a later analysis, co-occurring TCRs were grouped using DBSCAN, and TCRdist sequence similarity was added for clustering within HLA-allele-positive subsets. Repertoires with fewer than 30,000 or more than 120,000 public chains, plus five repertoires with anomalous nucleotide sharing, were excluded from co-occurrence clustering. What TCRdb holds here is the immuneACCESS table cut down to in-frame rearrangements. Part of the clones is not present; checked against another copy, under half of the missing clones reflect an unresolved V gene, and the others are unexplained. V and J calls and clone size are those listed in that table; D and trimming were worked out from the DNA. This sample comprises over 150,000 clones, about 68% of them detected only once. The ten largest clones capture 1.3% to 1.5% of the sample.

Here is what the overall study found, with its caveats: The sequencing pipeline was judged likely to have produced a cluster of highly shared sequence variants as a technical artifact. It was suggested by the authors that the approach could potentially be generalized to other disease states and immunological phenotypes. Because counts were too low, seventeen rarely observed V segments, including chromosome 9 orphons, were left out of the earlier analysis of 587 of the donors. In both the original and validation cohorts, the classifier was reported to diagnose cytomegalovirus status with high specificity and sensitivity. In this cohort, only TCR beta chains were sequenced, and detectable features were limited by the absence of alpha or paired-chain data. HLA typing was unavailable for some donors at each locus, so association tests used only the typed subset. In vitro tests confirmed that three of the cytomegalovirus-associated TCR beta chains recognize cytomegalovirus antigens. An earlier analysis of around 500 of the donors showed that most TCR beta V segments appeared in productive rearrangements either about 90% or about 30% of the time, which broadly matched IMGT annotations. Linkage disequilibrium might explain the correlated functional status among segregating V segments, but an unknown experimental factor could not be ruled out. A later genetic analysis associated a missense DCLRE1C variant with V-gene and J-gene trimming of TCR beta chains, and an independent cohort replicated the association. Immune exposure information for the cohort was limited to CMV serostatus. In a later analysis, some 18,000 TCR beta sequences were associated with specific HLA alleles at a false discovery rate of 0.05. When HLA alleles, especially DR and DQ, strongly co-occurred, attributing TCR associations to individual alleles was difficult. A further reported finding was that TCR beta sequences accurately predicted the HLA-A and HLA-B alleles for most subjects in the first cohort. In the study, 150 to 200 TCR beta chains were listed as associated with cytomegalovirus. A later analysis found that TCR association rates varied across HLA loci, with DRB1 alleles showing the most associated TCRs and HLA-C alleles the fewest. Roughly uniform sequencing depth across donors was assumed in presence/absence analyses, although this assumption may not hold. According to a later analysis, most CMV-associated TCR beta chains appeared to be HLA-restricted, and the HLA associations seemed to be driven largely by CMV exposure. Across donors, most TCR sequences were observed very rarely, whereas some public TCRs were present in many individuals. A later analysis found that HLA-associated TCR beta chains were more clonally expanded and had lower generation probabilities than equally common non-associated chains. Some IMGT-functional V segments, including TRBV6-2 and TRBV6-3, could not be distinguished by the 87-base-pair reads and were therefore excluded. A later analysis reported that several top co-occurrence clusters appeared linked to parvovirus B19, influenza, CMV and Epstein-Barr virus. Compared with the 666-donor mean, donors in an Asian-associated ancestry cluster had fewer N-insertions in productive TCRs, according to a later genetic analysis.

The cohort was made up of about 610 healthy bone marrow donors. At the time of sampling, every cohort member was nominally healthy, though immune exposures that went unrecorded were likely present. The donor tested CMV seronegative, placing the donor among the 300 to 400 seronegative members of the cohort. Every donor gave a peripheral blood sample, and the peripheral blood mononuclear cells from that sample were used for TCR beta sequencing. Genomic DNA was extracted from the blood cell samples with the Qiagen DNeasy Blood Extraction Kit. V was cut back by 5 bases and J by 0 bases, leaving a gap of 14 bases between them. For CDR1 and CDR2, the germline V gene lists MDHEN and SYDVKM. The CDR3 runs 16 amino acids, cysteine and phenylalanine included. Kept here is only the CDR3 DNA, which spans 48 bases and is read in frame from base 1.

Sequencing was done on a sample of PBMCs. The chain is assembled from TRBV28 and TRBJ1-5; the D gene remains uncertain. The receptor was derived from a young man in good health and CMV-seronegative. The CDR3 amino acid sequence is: CASSPRRNHSNQPQHF. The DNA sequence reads TGTGCCAGCAGTCCCCGGCGGAATCATAGCAATCAGCCCCAGCATTTT.